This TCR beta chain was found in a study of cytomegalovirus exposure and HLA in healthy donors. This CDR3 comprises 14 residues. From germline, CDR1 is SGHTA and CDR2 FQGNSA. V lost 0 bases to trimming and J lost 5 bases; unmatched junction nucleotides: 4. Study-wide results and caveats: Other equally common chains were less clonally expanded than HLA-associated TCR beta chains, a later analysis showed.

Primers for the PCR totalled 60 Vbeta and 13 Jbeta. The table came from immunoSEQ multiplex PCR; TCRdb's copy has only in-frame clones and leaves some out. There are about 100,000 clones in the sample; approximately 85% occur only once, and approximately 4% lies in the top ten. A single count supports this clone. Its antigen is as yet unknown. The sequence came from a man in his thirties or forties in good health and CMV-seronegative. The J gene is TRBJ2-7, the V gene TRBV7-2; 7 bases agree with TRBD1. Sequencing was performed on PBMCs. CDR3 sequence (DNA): TGTGCCAGCAGCTTAGCCGCGACAGGGAACGAGCAGTACTTC. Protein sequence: CASSLAATGNEQYF. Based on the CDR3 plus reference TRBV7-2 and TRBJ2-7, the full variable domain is GAGVSQSPSNKVTEKGKDVELRCDPISGHTALYWYRQSLGQGLEFLIYFQGNSAPDKSGLPSDRFSAERTGGSVSTLTIQRTQQEDSAVYLCASSLAATGNEQYFGPGTRLTVT.